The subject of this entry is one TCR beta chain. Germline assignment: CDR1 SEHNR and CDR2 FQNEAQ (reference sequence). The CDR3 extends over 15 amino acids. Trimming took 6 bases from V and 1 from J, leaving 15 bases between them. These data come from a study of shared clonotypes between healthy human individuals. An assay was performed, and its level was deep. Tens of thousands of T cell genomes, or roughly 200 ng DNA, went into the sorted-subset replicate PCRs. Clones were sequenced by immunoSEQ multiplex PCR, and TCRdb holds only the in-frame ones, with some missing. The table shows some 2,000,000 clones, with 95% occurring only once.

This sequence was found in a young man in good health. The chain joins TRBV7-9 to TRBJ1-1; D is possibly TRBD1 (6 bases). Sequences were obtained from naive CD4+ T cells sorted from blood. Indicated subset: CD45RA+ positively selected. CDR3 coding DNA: TGTGCCAGCAGGCCAAGGGGGAGCCCGAACACTGAAGCTTTCTTT. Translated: CASRPRGSPNTEAFF.